A single T cell receptor beta chain is shown here with its context. Its antigen is not known. The data are from a study of shared clonotypes between healthy human individuals. Sorted-subset replicate PCR reactions were performed with approximately 190 ng DNA, corresponding to roughly 30,000 T cell genomes. Sequencing was performed with immunoSEQ multiplex PCR; in TCRdb, only in-frame clones are kept and a portion is missing. This table holds about 870,000 clones, roughly 92% found once. CD45RO negativity and positive selection for CCR7 defined naive CD8 cells, a population that excluded terminally differentiated effector memory CD45RA+ cells. Study-level findings and limits: Shared clonotypes across all four donors exceeded non-shared ones in generation probability. Among the subsets, naive ones generally showed larger estimated richness than memory ones.

The germline V gene encodes CDR1 SGHTS and CDR2 YDEGEE. The CDR3 covers 14 residues. Trimming took off 0 bases at V and 2 bases at J, with 9 bases between the two ends. V usage is TRBV5-8 and J usage is TRBJ2-7; D is uncertain. This receptor was identified in a man aged 25 to 40 in good health. Sequenced input: naive CD8+ T cells sorted from blood. CDR3 sequence reads: CASSLGPGAYEQYF. The CDR3 bases are TGTGCCAGCAGCTTGGGTCCAGGAGCCTACGAGCAGTACTTC.